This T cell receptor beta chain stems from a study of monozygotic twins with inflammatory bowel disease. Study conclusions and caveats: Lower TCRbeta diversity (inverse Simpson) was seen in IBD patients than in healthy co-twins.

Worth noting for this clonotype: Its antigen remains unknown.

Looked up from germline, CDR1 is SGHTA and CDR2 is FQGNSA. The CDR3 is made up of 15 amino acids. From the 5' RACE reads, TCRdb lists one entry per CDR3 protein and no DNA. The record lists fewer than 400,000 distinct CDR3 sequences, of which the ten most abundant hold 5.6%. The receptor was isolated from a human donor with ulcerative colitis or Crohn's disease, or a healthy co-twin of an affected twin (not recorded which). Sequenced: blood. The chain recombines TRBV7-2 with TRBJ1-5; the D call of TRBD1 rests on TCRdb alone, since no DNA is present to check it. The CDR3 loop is CASSQDRGQDQPQHF.